This passage covers 28 T cell receptor beta chains from one sample sequenced in a study of post-analysis software for immune sequencing data (dated by TCRdb to between 2014 and 2017). Findings and caveats that apply to the study as a whole: Patients showed significantly higher frequencies than controls for about 5 TRBV segments, among them TRBV5-6, TRBV5-1 and TRBV20-1.

Library preparation was by PCR. Sequencing was performed on an Illumina HiSeq 2500. Unique molecular identifiers were incorporated into TCR beta cDNA libraries to reduce PCR and sequencing biases. TCRdb reprocessing: public reads trimmed at Q25 with fastp, clones called with MiXCR, in-frame beta chains kept. Each record represents a unique CDR3 protein, reported with the most common genes and DNA among its rows. For this sample there are about 460,000 distinct CDR3 sequences; under 55% appear just once. Of the sample, about an eighth falls within the top ten clones. No antigens are known for them. Sequencing was done on a sample of blood. These receptors all come from a girl between 10 and 17 years old with multiple sclerosis.

V usage is TRBV20-1 and J usage is TRBJ2-1; perhaps TRBD1 as D (6 bases). CDR1 and CDR2 from the germline V gene are DFQATT and SNEGSKA (reference sequence). The V gene lost 4 bases and the J gene lost 15 bases, with 28 bases spanning the gap. The CDR3 runs to 15 residues. The CDR3 reads CSATPLDRDHPPWFF. CDR3 DNA: TGCAGTGCTACCCCTCTGGACAGAGATCACCCACCGTGGTTCTTC.

J is TRBJ1-2 and V is TRBV7-2; 7 bases are a match to TRBD1. V trimming: 3 bases; J trimming: 8 bases; junction bases outside the gene matches: 6. CDR1 SGHTA and CDR2 FQGNSA come from the germline V gene. CDR3 length: 13 amino acids. The CDR3 spells CASSFSQGGGYTF. DNA for the CDR3: TGTGCCAGCAGCTTTTCGCAGGGGGGGGGCTACACCTTC.

Turning to this clonotype: Compared with germline, one end of the junction differs, possibly owing to a read error. The CDR3 region is CSVEDPPGVRGSNRPQHF. CDR3 bases: TGCAGCGTTGAAGATCCCCCGGGGGTAAGGGGCAGCAATCGGCCCCAGCATTTT. This chain links TRBV29-1 with TRBJ1-5; possible D gene TRBD1, 5 bases. The CDR3 sequence is 18 residues long. CDR1 is SQVTM and CDR2 is ANQGSEA in the germline V gene.

The V gene is TRBV20-1, the J gene TRBJ2-5; D might be TRBD1 or TRBD2, each matching 5 bases. The V gene's germline CDR1 is DFQATT and CDR2 SNEGSKA (reference sequence). The CDR3 runs 13 residues. V lost 8 bases, J lost 5 bases, and 18 bases lay in between. CDR3 DNA sequence: TGCAGTAACCGGGACCCCAAGGGGGAGACCCAGTACTTC. Protein: CSNRDPKGETQYF.

The table lists this clonotype with a few counts. Sequence at one end of the junction differs from germline and may be a read error. V gene TRBV7-2 combines with J gene TRBJ2-5, with D maybe TRBD2 (5 bases). From germline, CDR1 is SGHTA and CDR2 FQGNSA. The CDR3 totals 14 residues. This chain's CDR3 is CASSPETRWETRYF. The CDR3 DNA reads as TGTGCCAGCAGCCCGGAGACCCGGTGGGAGACCCGGTACTTC.

This clonotype was seen more than once but under ten times. The chain recombines TRBV6-1 with TRBJ2-1, with a weak D call TRBD2 (5 bases). The V end lost 4 bases, the J end lost 6 bases, and 13 bases lay between the germline ends. In germline, CDR1 is MNHNS, CDR2 SASEGT. The CDR3 contains 14 residues. This CDR3 reads CASSGRPAGNEQFF. As DNA, the CDR3 is TGTGCCAGCAGTGGAAGGCCGGCGGGCAATGAGCAGTTCTTC.

This clonotype was counted between two and nine times. The genes are TRBV5-1 and TRBJ2-5, with 9 bases lining up with TRBD1. Trimming took 0 bases from V and 2 from J; bases not matched to a gene: 2. The CDR3 runs to 15 residues. The germline gives CDR1 SGHRS, CDR2 YFSETQ. Written as DNA, the CDR3 is TGCGCCAGCAGCTTGGCGACAGGGGGGCAAGAGACCCAGTACTTC. Amino acids: CASSLATGGQETQYF.

In regard to this clonotype: Compared with germline, one end of the junction differs, possibly owing to a read error. This chain connects TRBV29-1 to TRBJ2-2; TRBD2 matches 13 bases. CDR1 and CDR2 (germline): SQVTM, ANQGSEA. CDR3 length: 15 amino acids. DNA for the CDR3: TGCAGCGGTGGGGGACTAGCGGGAAGTACCGGGGAGCTGGTTTTT. Translating it yields CSGGGLAGSTGELVF.

In its sample, this clonotype was seen a few times. V gene TRBV15 combines with J gene TRBJ2-1; possibly TRBD2 for D (5 bases). The V end was cut by 0 bases, the J end by 12 bases, with 18 bases between. This CDR3 contains 15 residues. Germline CDR1 is LNHNV and CDR2 is YYDKDF (reference sequence). The CDR3 coding sequence is TGTGCCACCAGCAGAGACGGGAAGACGATCGTCGGGCAGTTCTTC. Protein product: CATSRDGKTIVGQFF.

This clonotype was found a few times. This chain uses TRBV20-1 with TRBJ2-1, with 10 bases lining up with TRBD1. Germline V gene data show CDR1 as DFQATT and CDR2 as SNEGSKA (reference sequence). The CDR3 spans 15 residues. Unmatched junction bases numbered 5, after V lost 0 bases and J lost 6 bases. DNA for the CDR3: TGCAGTGCTAGAGATCCCGGGACAGGGGTCAATGAGCAGTTCTTC. Amino acids: CSARDPGTGVNEQFF.

The chain has TRBV10-3 and TRBJ2-5; D may be TRBD2 (6 bases). Germline CDR1 and CDR2: ENHRY and SYGVKD. The CDR3 totals 14 residues. V was cut by 2 bases and J by 5 bases, with 12 bases left in between. CDR3 in DNA: TGTGCCATCAGTGAGGGGGCAGGGAGGGAGACCCAGTACTTC. It codes for CAISEGAGRETQYF.

This clonotype occurred a few times. The rearrangement links TRBV6-5 to TRBJ2-1; possibly TRBD1 for D (6 bases). V dropped 2 bases and J dropped 0 bases, with 11 bases sitting between them. Germline assignment: CDR1 MNHEY and CDR2 SVGAGI. The CDR3 is 16 residues long. DNA of the CDR3: TGTGCCAGCAGTTACAGGGGGAAAACCTCCTACAATGAGCAGTTCTTC. It translates to CASSYRGKTSYNEQFF.

In DNA, the CDR3 is TGTGCCAGCAGCCAAACTAGCGGGAGGGCCAACGAGCAGTACTTC. Translation gives CASSQTSGRANEQYF. The rearrangement joins TRBV7-2 to TRBJ2-7; 13 positions agree with TRBD2. Germline V CDR1 and CDR2: SGHTA, FQGNSA. V shed 5 bases and J 5 bases; nucleotides not matched to a gene: 6. The CDR3 extends over 15 amino acids. Combining the CDR3 with reference TRBV7-2 and TRBJ2-7 gives the whole variable domain GAGVSQSPSNKVTEKGKDVELRCDPISGHTALYWYRQSLGQGLEFLIYFQGNSAPDKSGLPSDRFSAERTGGSVSTLTIQRTQQEDSAVYLCASSQTSGRANEQYFGPGTRLTVT.

Concerning this clonotype itself: A read error is possible here, since a much larger clone lies one base away. The gene calls are TRBV3-1 and TRBJ2-7, with D maybe TRBD1 (5 bases). Germline lookup yields CDR1 LGHDT and CDR2 YNNKEL (reference sequence). The CDR3 has 11 amino acids. Trimming cost V 1 base and J 9 bases, with 7 bases left between them. CDR3 protein: CASSQGGGQYF. The CDR3 DNA follows: TGTGCCAGCAGCCAAGGGGGCGGGCAGTACTTC.

The V call is TRBV14, the J call TRBJ2-7; maybe TRBD2 (6 bases). Trimming left V 2 bases short and J 3 bases short, with 11 bases between. This CDR3 comprises 14 residues. CDR1 and CDR2 (germline): SGHDN, FVKESK. In nucleotides, the CDR3 is TGTGCCAGCAGCCAAACGGGAGCAAGCTACGAGCAGTACTTC. Translated, it gives CASSQTGASYEQYF. The variable domain in full, completed from reference TRBV14 and TRBJ2-7, reads EAGVTQFPSHSVIEKGQTVTLRCDPISGHDNLYWYRRVMGKEIKFLLHFVKESKQDESGMPNNRFLAERTGGTYSTLKVQPAELEDSGVYFCASSQTGASYEQYFGPGTRLTVT.

The chain joins TRBV7-2 to TRBJ2-7; D is tentatively TRBD1 or TRBD2 (5 bases each). Deletions cut 2 bases from V and 6 bases from J, with 14 bases between. CDR1 is SGHTA, CDR2 FQGNSA, per germline. The CDR3 has 14 amino acids. The CDR3 DNA is TGTGCCAGCAGCTTACTGGGGACGGCTCGCGAGCAGTACTTC. This codes for CASSLLGTAREQYF. The variable domain in full, completed from reference TRBV7-2 and TRBJ2-7, reads GAGVSQSPSNKVTEKGKDVELRCDPISGHTALYWYRQSLGQGLEFLIYFQGNSAPDKSGLPSDRFSAERTGGSVSTLTIQRTQQEDSAVYLCASSLLGTAREQYFGPGTRLTVT.

The chain employs TRBV28 and TRBJ2-7, with D perhaps assigned TRBD1 or TRBD2 (5 bases each). CDR3 length: 14 residues. Trimming left V 4 bases short and J 0 bases short, with 10 bases between. In germline, CDR1 is MDHEN, CDR2 SYDVKM. The CDR3 DNA follows: TGTGCCAGCAGTTCCGGGACGGTCTCCTACGAGCAGTACTTC. This sequence encodes CASSSGTVSYEQYF.

The rearrangement uses TRBV5-1 and TRBJ2-5; D might be TRBD1 (6 bases). Trimming pared 1 base from V and 3 bases from J, leaving 13 bases between. The CDR3 spans 15 residues. CDR1 and CDR2 (germline): SGHRS, YFSETQ. Here the CDR3 DNA reads TGCGCCAGCAGCTTGACAGGGACGGTAAAAGAGACCCAGTACTTC. Its protein product is CASSLTGTVKETQYF.

The chain employs TRBV5-1 and TRBJ1-5, with D uncertain. Germline V gene lookup returns CDR1 SGHRS and CDR2 YFSETQ. The V and J ends lost 4 bases and 3 bases respectively, with 8 bases between them. The CDR3 covers 13 residues. CDR3 sequence (DNA): TGCGCCAGCAGCATGGGGAACAATCAGCCCCAGCATTTT. Translating it yields CASSMGNNQPQHF.

For this clonotype: The final CDR3 position lacks the conserved phenylalanine or tryptophan, pointing to a likely read error. The chain uses TRBV27 and TRBJ2-7; 9 bases line up with TRBD1. The J segment lost 5 bases and the V segment lost 2 bases, leaving 10 bases of the junction unmatched. The CDR3 extends over 16 amino acids. Germline V CDR1 and CDR2: MNHEY, SMNVEV (reference sequence). The CDR3 DNA reads TGTGCCAGCAGTTTACCCCGGGACAGGGCGTTTCACGAGCAGTACTTA. Protein product: CASSLPRDRAFHEQYL.

This clonotype was observed a handful of times. V gene TRBV27 combines with J gene TRBJ2-1, with 14 bases fitting TRBD2. V lost 0 bases to trimming and J lost 9 bases; unmatched junction nucleotides: 19. CDR1 and CDR2 (germline): MNHEY, SMNVEV (reference sequence). CDR3 size: 21 residues. The CDR3 region has the DNA TGTGCCAGCAGTTTATCCCCGGGACTAGCGGGGGTCAATGATTGGGGTATTGAGCAGTTCTTC. It yields the protein CASSLSPGLAGVNDWGIEQFF.

The chain uses TRBV9 and TRBJ1-4; weak D call: TRBD1 (5 bases). CDR1 and CDR2 from the germline V gene are SGDLS and YYNGEE. The CDR3 is 17 residues long. V gave up 0 bases and J gave up 5 bases, with 17 bases separating them. CDR3 in DNA: TGTGCCAGCAGCGTAGAGACAGATTACCCCACAAATGAAAAACTGTTTTTT. It yields the protein CASSVETDYPTNEKLFF.

This clonotype showed up just a few times. V and J are TRBV5-4 and TRBJ2-1, with 7 bases fitting TRBD2. The J segment lost 5 bases and the V segment lost 9 bases, leaving 14 bases of the junction unmatched. CDR1 is SGHNT and CDR2 is YYREEE in the germline V gene (reference sequence). The CDR3 has 15 residues. CDR3 region: CAIYEVAGLNNEQFF. For the CDR3, the DNA is TGTGCCATCTATGAGGTAGCGGGCTTAAACAATGAGCAGTTCTTC.

The gene calls are TRBV24-1 and TRBJ2-5; D is unclear. Germline CDR1 is KGHDR and CDR2 is SFDVKD. This CDR3 spans 12 amino acids. With 10 bases removed from V and 5 bases from J, the gap between germline ends came to 13 bases. The CDR3 DNA follows: TGTGCCACAAGAGCTAGAGACGAGACCCAGTACTTC. Its translation: CATRARDETQYF.

V usage is TRBV28 and J usage is TRBJ2-7; 8 bases agree with TRBD1. V trimming: 5 bases; J trimming: 5 bases; junction bases outside the gene matches: 5. Germline V gives CDR1 MDHEN, CDR2 SYDVKM. This CDR3 is 13 amino acids long. The CDR3 sequence: CASSPLDRDEQYF. CDR3 in DNA: TGTGCCAGCAGTCCCCTGGACAGGGACGAGCAGTACTTC.

This sequence joins TRBV28 and TRBJ2-5, with D possibly matching TRBD2 (7 bases). V was cut by 4 bases and J by 4 bases, with 13 bases left in between. Germline values: CDR1 MDHEN, CDR2 SYDVKM. This CDR3 is built from 14 residues. The CDR3 region is CASSSGGQGETQYF. CDR3 nucleotides: TGTGCCAGCAGTTCGGGGGGACAAGGAGAGACCCAGTACTTC.

The J gene is TRBJ2-3, the V gene TRBV5-1; 7 positions agree with TRBD1. CDR3 length: 16 residues. V lost 4 bases and J lost 0; bases outside the gene matches: 8. CDR1 and CDR2 (germline): SGHRS, YFSETQ. The CDR3 DNA reads TGCGCCAGCAGCCAAGAAGGGACAGCTAGCACAGATACGCAGTATTTT. It translates to CASSQEGTASTDTQYF.

CDR3 region: CASTKKGGADGYTF. CDR3 coding DNA: TGTGCCAGCACGAAGAAGGGGGGAGCGGATGGCTACACCTTC. The chain carries TRBV12-3 or TRBV12-4 and TRBJ1-2; possible D gene TRBD1, 6 bases. The CDR3 is 14 residues long. Trimming left V 7 bases short and J 6 bases short, with 18 bases between.